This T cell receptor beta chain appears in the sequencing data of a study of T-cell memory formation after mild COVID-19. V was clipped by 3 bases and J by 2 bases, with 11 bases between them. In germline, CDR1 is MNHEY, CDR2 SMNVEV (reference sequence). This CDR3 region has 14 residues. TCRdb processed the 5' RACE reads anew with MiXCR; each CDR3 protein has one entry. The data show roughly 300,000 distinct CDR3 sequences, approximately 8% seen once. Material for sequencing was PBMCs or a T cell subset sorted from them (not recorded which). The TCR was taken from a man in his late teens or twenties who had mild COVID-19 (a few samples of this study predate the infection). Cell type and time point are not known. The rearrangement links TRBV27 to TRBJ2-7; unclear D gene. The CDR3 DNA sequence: TGTGCCAGCAGTTTCAGGAGTACCCCCTACGAGCAGTACTTC. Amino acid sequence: CASSFRSTPYEQYF.